The 10 T cell receptor beta chains presented below share a single source sample, sequenced in a study of blood T cell repertoires in COVID-19. TCRdb's copy holds only in-frame clones and misses some; the assay was immunoSEQ multiplex PCR. The sample consists of over 150,000 clones, around 85% of them appearing once. Material: PBMCs or T cells enriched from blood (not recorded which). These receptors originate from a man in his forties or fifties who had recovered from COVID-19.

V is TRBV2 and J is TRBJ1-3; 7 nucleotides align to TRBD1. The CDR3 covers 14 residues. V lost 6 bases and J lost 2; bases outside the gene matches: 4. Germline values: CDR1 SNHLY, CDR2 FYNNEI. The CDR3 region is CASRQTGTGNTIYF. CDR3 bases: TGTGCCAGCAGGCAGACAGGGACTGGAAACACCATATATTTT.

The V gene is TRBV28, the J gene TRBJ1-2; 7 nucleotides agree with TRBD1. This CDR3 has 14 amino acids. The germline gives CDR1 MDHEN, CDR2 SYDVKM. With 5 bases clipped from V and 4 bases from J, the junction kept 7 bases outside the gene matches. This chain's CDR3 is CASSEGQQFYGYTF. The CDR3 DNA is TGTGCCAGCAGTGAGGGACAGCAGTTCTATGGCTACACCTTC.

The chain combines TRBV10-3 with TRBJ2-2; 7 positions match TRBD1. The CDR3 has 14 residues. J gave up 6 bases and V 8 bases, and 9 bases lay outside the gene matches. Germline V gene data show CDR1 as ENHRY and CDR2 as SYGVKD. The CDR3: CAIAGTVFSGELFF. As DNA, the CDR3 is TGTGCCATCGCCGGGACAGTCTTCTCCGGGGAGCTGTTTTTT.

The rearrangement links TRBV27 to TRBJ1-1; D is unresolved. In germline, CDR1 is MNHEY, CDR2 SMNVEV (reference sequence). This CDR3 contains 15 residues. Trimming left V 1 base short and J 0 bases short, with 9 bases between. CDR3 sequence reads: CASSLYSGMNTEAFF. CDR3 DNA sequence: TGTGCCAGCAGTTTATATTCGGGTATGAACACTGAAGCTTTCTTT.

This clone was counted once. The V gene is TRBV18, the J gene TRBJ1-5; possibly TRBD1 for D (5 bases). Germline assignment: CDR1 KGHSH and CDR2 LQKENI. This CDR3 has 13 amino acids. V was trimmed by 5 bases and J by 7 bases, leaving 12 bases between them. In DNA, the CDR3 is TGTGCCAGCTCATCTTCAGGGCAGCAGCCCCAGCATTTT. The encoded protein is CASSSSGQQPQHF.

The V gene is TRBV24-1, the J gene TRBJ2-1, with TRBD2 matching 9 bases. Trimming at V came to 6 bases and at J to 7 bases, leaving 9 bases not matched to a gene. Germline CDR1 and CDR2: KGHDR and SFDVKD. The length of the CDR3 is 15 residues. The CDR3 reads CATSPASGAWNEQFF. In DNA form, the CDR3 reads TGTGCCACCAGTCCGGCTAGCGGGGCATGGAATGAGCAGTTCTTC.

This clone turned up a few times. This rearrangement joins TRBV24-1 to TRBJ1-1, with TRBD1 matching 8 bases. Germline V gene sequence: CDR1 KGHDR, CDR2 SFDVKD. CDR3 size: 12 residues. J lost 4 bases, V lost 9 bases, and 3 bases had no gene match. The CDR3 region is CATGQGGTEAFF. Here the CDR3 DNA reads TGTGCCACCGGACAGGGAGGCACTGAAGCTTTCTTT.

The chain has TRBV5-1 and TRBJ1-6, with a weak D call TRBD1 (6 bases). V was pared by 7 bases and J by 7 bases, with 18 bases between. Germline V CDR1 and CDR2: SGHRS, YFSETQ. There are 15 residues in the CDR3. The CDR3, as DNA: TGCGCCAGCCGTTTTTCAGGGGACGAAAATTCACCCCTCCACTTT. Amino acids: CASRFSGDENSPLHF.

The chain joins TRBV19 to TRBJ1-5; 7 bases are shared with TRBD1. V was pared by 2 bases and J by 5 bases, with 9 bases of the junction left unmatched. CDR3 length equals 16 residues. The germline V gene has CDR1 LNHDA and CDR2 SQIVND (reference sequence). Written as DNA, the CDR3 is TGTGCCAGTAGTATATCATCCGACAGGGTGGATCAGCCCCAGCATTTT. Amino acids: CASSISSDRVDQPQHF. Using reference TRBV19 and TRBJ1-5 for the parts outside the CDR3, the full variable domain is DGGITQSPKYLFRKEGQNVTLSCEQNLNHDAMYWYRQDPGQGLRLIYYSQIVNDFQKGDIAEGYSVSREKKESFPLTVTSAQKNPTAFYLCASSISSDRVDQPQHFGDGTRLSIL.

The chain employs TRBV11-3 and TRBJ2-3; 8 bases are a match to TRBD2. The CDR3 covers 17 residues. With 5 bases clipped from V and 0 bases from J, the junction kept 10 bases outside the gene matches. The germline gives CDR1 SGHNT, CDR2 YENEEA. Here the CDR3 DNA reads TGTGCCAGCAGCCCCCTACCACTAGCGGCTAGCACAGATACGCAGTATTTT. Translation: CASSPLPLAASTDTQYF.